This TCR beta chain stems from a study of OX40 agonist ivuxolimab in advanced cancers. As for the study in general: People who had prior anti-PD-1, anti-PD-L1 or anti-CTLA-4 therapy could take part, and about 40% had some. Study conclusions and caveats: With doses of 0.1-3.0 mg/kg, partial responders showed among the lowest clonal expansion. Expanded clones were, on average, more numerous in CD8+ T cells than in CD4+.

Comments on this clone: Its antigen is not known.

Trimming cost V 3 bases and J 7 bases, with 6 bases left between them. CDR3 length: 12 amino acids. Looked up from germline, CDR1 is PRHDT and CDR2 is FYEKMQ (reference sequence). Profiling relied on immunoSEQ multiplex PCR, and the TCRdb table lists in-frame clones only, not all of them. The data show approximately 57,000 clones, under 85% seen once. The source is an adult with an advanced solid tumor such as melanoma, head and neck, liver or kidney cancer. The rearrangement uses TRBV13 and TRBJ1-4; D ambiguous. The sample in question was CD4+ or CD8+ T cells sorted from blood, obtained in a trial of the OX40 agonist ivuxolimab. CDR3 in amino acids: CASSFGGEKLFF. CDR3 bases: TGTGCCAGCAGCTTCGGAGGTGAAAAACTGTTTTTT.